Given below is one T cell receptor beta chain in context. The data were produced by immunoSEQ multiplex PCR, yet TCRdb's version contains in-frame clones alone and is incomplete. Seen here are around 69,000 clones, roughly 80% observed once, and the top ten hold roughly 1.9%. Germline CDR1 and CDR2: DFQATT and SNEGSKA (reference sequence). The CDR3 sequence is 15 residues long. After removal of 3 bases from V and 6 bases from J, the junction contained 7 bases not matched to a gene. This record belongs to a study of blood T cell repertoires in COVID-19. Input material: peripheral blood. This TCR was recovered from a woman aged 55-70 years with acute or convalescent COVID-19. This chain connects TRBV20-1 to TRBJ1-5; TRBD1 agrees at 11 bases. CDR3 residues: CSASLRTGGGQPQHF. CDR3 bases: TGCAGTGCTAGTCTGAGGACAGGGGGCGGTCAGCCCCAGCATTTT.